This T cell receptor beta chain was recovered during a study of T cells in localized non-small cell lung cancer. General study points: There were a median roughly 61 of the top 100 tumor clones appearing in adjacent lung. Heterogeneity within the tumor remains possible, as just one region underwent sequencing.

CDR3 length: 15 amino acids. Germline V gives CDR1 MRHNA, CDR2 SNTAGT. The ends were cut back, 5 bases at V and 5 bases at J, with 16 bases in the middle. Comment on this clone: Its antigen is not identified.

The protocol was immunoSEQ multiplex PCR, while the TCRdb copy is restricted to in-frame clones and leaves out a portion. The data contain approximately 26,000 clones, approximately 90% of them seen just once; the ten biggest clones take up less than 5%. Sequencing was performed on peripheral blood, taken before any cancer treatment. The chain links TRBV6-4 to TRBJ2-1; D may be TRBD1 (7 bases). The clonotype originates from a female donor aged 60 or older with stage II squamous cell lung carcinoma. The CDR3 spells CASSPRQGGNNEQFF. CDR3 in DNA: TGTGCCAGCAGTCCCAGACAGGGCGGGAACAATGAGCAGTTCTTC.